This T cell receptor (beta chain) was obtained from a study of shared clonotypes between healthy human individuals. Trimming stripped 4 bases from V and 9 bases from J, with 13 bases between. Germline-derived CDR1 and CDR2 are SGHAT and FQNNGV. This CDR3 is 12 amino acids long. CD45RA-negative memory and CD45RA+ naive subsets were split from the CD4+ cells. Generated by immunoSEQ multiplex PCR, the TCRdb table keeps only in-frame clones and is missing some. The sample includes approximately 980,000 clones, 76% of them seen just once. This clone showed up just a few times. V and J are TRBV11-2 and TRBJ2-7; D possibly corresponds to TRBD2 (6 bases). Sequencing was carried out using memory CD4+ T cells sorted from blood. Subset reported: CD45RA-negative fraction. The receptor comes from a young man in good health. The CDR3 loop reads CASSSSGVRQYF. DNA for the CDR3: TGTGCCAGCAGCTCCTCGGGAGTTCGGCAGTACTTC.